The next 30 T cell receptor beta chains were all read from a single sample in a study of lymphopenia after photon versus proton radiotherapy. Data came from immunoSEQ multiplex PCR; TCRdb stores just in-frame clones and leaves some out. The sample includes 50,000 or so clones, 92% of them seen just once. The source was peripheral blood, collected from a patient treated with photon-based radiotherapy. The receptors were gathered from a woman aged 40 to 50 with cholangiocarcinoma.

The chain is built from TRBV6-1 and TRBJ1-1, with no clear D. With 8 bases removed from V and 1 base from J, the gap between germline ends came to 14 bases. This CDR3 has 14 amino acids. Germline-derived CDR1 and CDR2 are MNHNS and SASEGT. The CDR3 region has the DNA TGTGCCAGCGCCAAGACTTGGGGGAACACTGAAGCTTTCTTT. Amino acid sequence: CASAKTWGNTEAFF.

This sequence joins TRBV28 and TRBJ2-1, with 8 bases matching TRBD2. This CDR3 is 15 amino acids long. After removal of 4 bases from V and 2 bases from J, the junction contained 4 bases not matched to a gene. CDR1 and CDR2 from the germline V gene are MDHEN and SYDVKM. The CDR3 bases are TGTGCCAGCAGTTCGAGCGGGAGTCCCTACAATGAGCAGTTCTTC. Protein product: CASSSSGSPYNEQFF.

J is TRBJ1-2 and V is TRBV28, with D unresolved. CDR1 and CDR2 from the germline V gene are MDHEN and SYDVKM. The CDR3 has 14 amino acids. Trimming cost V 4 bases and J 1 base, with 10 bases left between them. CDR3 protein: CASSSPQVNYGYTF. The CDR3 nucleotides read TGTGCCAGCAGTTCACCCCAGGTTAACTATGGCTACACCTTC.

The rearrangement uses TRBV19 and TRBJ2-1; 11 nucleotides line up with TRBD2. Losses at the gene ends were 5 bases for V and 5 bases for J; bases not matched to a gene: 5. Germline V gives CDR1 LNHDA, CDR2 SQIVND (reference sequence). CDR3 length: 15 residues. The CDR3 region has the DNA TGTGCCAGTAGTCCCGGGACTAGCGGCAACAATGAGCAGTTCTTC. Translated, it gives CASSPGTSGNNEQFF.

This clone has only one observation. The J gene is TRBJ1-2, the V gene TRBV28, with TRBD1 matching over 11 bases. V trimming: 4 bases; J trimming: 4 bases; junction bases outside the gene matches: 5. CDR1 and CDR2 from the germline V gene are MDHEN and SYDVKM. This CDR3 has 15 residues. Written as DNA, the CDR3 is TGTGCCAGCAGTTCATCCGGGACAGGGGGCTATGGCTACACCTTC. It codes for CASSSSGTGGYGYTF.

This chain joins TRBV28 and TRBJ1-2; no firm D call. CDR1 and CDR2 from the germline V gene are MDHEN and SYDVKM. The CDR3 runs to 12 residues. The V end was cut by 7 bases, the J end by 4 bases, with 10 bases between. The CDR3 DNA follows: TGTGCCAGCATGGTGAGGAGCTATGGCTACACCTTC. Protein sequence: CASMVRSYGYTF.

The V and J genes are TRBV28 and TRBJ2-7; no reliable D call. V was pared by 6 bases and J by 2 bases, with 8 bases between. Germline V gene lookup returns CDR1 MDHEN and CDR2 SYDVKM. The length of the CDR3 is 12 residues. The CDR3 nucleotides read TGTGCCAGCAGCCCGGTTGCCTACGAGCAGTACTTC. This gives the protein CASSPVAYEQYF. Complete variable domain (other parts from reference TRBV28 and TRBJ2-7): DVKVTQSSRYLVKRTGEKVFLECVQDMDHENMFWYRQDPGLGLRLIYFSYDVKMKEKGDIPEGYSVSREKKERFSLILESASTNQTSMYLCASSPVAYEQYFGPGTRLTVT.

The V call is TRBV28, the J call TRBJ1-2; D not resolved. The CDR3 is 14 residues long. V lost 6 bases to trimming and J lost 8 bases, with 19 bases between them. Germline V gene data show CDR1 as MDHEN and CDR2 as SYDVKM. The CDR3 spells CASREDLLLKGYTF. The CDR3 DNA follows: TGTGCCAGCAGGGAAGACCTCCTCTTGAAGGGCTACACCTTC.

The J gene is TRBJ1-6, the V gene TRBV30; a possible D gene is TRBD1 (6 bases). The V gene's germline CDR1 is GTSNPN and CDR2 SVGIG (reference sequence). There are 15 residues in the CDR3. V lost 0 bases to trimming and J lost 7 bases, with 13 bases between them. CDR3 residues: CAWSVLDGTNSPLHF. The CDR3 DNA follows: TGTGCCTGGAGTGTACTAGATGGGACAAATTCACCCCTCCACTTT.

The chain uses TRBV27 and TRBJ1-3; a weak D match, TRBD1 (6 bases). Germline values: CDR1 MNHEY, CDR2 SMNVEV (reference sequence). This CDR3 contains 14 residues. V was pared by 5 bases and J by 2 bases, with 10 bases between. CDR3 coding DNA: TGTGCCAGCAGTAGGGGGTCCACTGGAAACACCATATATTTT. Protein product: CASSRGSTGNTIYF.

The chain uses TRBV6-6 and TRBJ2-3; the match to TRBD1 covers 7 bases. Germline V gives CDR1 MNHNY, CDR2 SVGAGI (reference sequence). J lost 2 bases, V lost 2 bases, and 7 bases had no gene match. This CDR3 is 16 amino acids long. This CDR3 reads CASSYPPGTATDTQYF. The CDR3 region has the DNA TGTGCCAGCAGTTACCCCCCTGGGACAGCCACAGATACGCAGTATTTT.

V is TRBV5-1 and J is TRBJ2-7; tentatively, D is TRBD2 (6 bases). CDR1 and CDR2 (germline): SGHRS, YFSETQ. With 4 bases removed from V and 3 bases from J, the gap between germline ends came to 17 bases. This CDR3 has 15 amino acids. Written as DNA, the CDR3 is TGCGCCAGCAGCCACACAGGAGGGCAAAACTACGAGCAGTACTTC. Its protein is CASSHTGGQNYEQYF.

This chain links TRBV27 with TRBJ2-6, with 9 bases matching TRBD1. This CDR3 is 17 amino acids long. V shed 6 bases, J shed 3 bases, and the junction held 9 bases outside the gene matches. Germline CDR1 MNHEY, CDR2 SMNVEV (reference sequence). The CDR3 protein is CASSIRTGAVGANVLTF. The CDR3 region has the DNA TGTGCCAGCAGCATTCGGACAGGGGCGGTTGGGGCCAACGTCCTGACTTTC.

The rearrangement uses TRBV15 and TRBJ1-6, with D unresolved. Germline assignment: CDR1 LNHNV and CDR2 YYDKDF (reference sequence). Between the trimmed V and J ends, which lost 3 bases and 0 bases, there was a span of 18 bases. This CDR3 is built from 19 residues. This chain's CDR3 is CATSRSIRRSGSYNSPLHF. In nucleotides, the CDR3 is TGTGCCACCAGCAGGTCAATCCGACGGTCGGGCTCCTATAATTCACCCCTCCACTTT.

The J gene is TRBJ2-7, the V gene TRBV14; no clear D. V lost 4 bases and J 3 bases, leaving 10 bases between the germline ends. The CDR3 is made up of 13 amino acids. Germline V gives CDR1 SGHDN, CDR2 FVKESK. CDR3 in DNA: TGTGCCAGCAGCCTTCACGGCGGCTACGAGCAGTACTTC. It specifies CASSLHGGYEQYF.

The V gene is TRBV27, the J gene TRBJ2-7; TRBD1 matches at 8 bases. The V and J ends lost 5 bases and 3 bases, in that order; junction bases with no gene match: 6. CDR3 length equals 14 residues. Germline assignment: CDR1 MNHEY and CDR2 SMNVEV (reference sequence). The CDR3 DNA sequence: TGTGCCAGCAGTCTCGGGACAGGACTCTACGAGCAGTACTTC. Encoded protein: CASSLGTGLYEQYF.

V usage is TRBV6-6 and J usage is TRBJ1-5; the match to TRBD1 covers 8 bases. The CDR3 sequence is 14 residues long. Germline CDR1 is MNHNY and CDR2 is SVGAGI (reference sequence). V lost 6 bases, J lost 5 bases, and 6 bases stayed unmatched. For the CDR3, the DNA is TGTGCCAGCAGCCCTCAGGGGGCGGATCAGCCCCAGCATTTT. Translating gives CASSPQGADQPQHF.

V and J are TRBV20-1 and TRBJ2-3; D is uncertain. The germline CDR1 and CDR2 sequences are DFQATT and SNEGSKA (reference sequence). The CDR3 spans 11 residues. Between the trimmed V and J ends, which lost 5 bases and 6 bases, there was a span of 9 bases. The CDR3 loop is CSAELGDTQYF. The DNA for the CDR3 is TGCAGTGCTGAGCTAGGGGATACGCAGTATTTT.

J is TRBJ1-4 and V is TRBV5-6; D possibly corresponds to TRBD1 (6 bases). The V gene's germline CDR1 is SGHDT and CDR2 YYEEEE. V lost 4 bases and J 5 bases, leaving 9 bases between the germline ends. CDR3 size: 13 residues. CDR3 sequence: CASSGGLNEKLFF. The CDR3 nucleotides are TGTGCCAGCAGCGGGGGGCTAAATGAAAAACTGTTTTTT.

The gene calls are TRBV29-1 and TRBJ1-2; perhaps TRBD1 as D (6 bases). V was cut by 6 bases and J by 1 base, with 15 bases left in between. Per the germline V gene, CDR1 is SQVTM and CDR2 is ANQGSEA. The CDR3 covers 14 residues. The CDR3 sequence is CSVSQDSNNYGYTF. Written as DNA, the CDR3 is TGCAGCGTGAGCCAGGACAGTAATAACTATGGCTACACCTTC.

This clone was observed once. The J gene is TRBJ2-1, the V gene TRBV11-3; 11 bases fit TRBD2. V shed 2 bases and J 4 bases; nucleotides not matched to a gene: 4. Per germline, CDR1 SGHNT and CDR2 YENEEA. The CDR3 contains 16 residues. The CDR3 DNA is TGTGCCAGCAGCTTAAAGGGGACTAGCGGATACAATGAGCAGTTCTTC. It specifies CASSLKGTSGYNEQFF.

This sequence joins TRBV6-1 and TRBJ1-2, with 8 bases that match TRBD1. CDR1 is MNHNS, CDR2 SASEGT, per germline. This CDR3 contains 16 residues. The V gene end was trimmed by 0 bases and the J gene end by 0 bases; junction bases not matched to a gene: 3. The CDR3 sequence is CASSEALTGANYGYTF. The CDR3 nucleotides read TGTGCCAGCAGTGAAGCGCTGACAGGGGCTAACTATGGCTACACCTTC.

This clone has a single count. The V gene is TRBV9, the J gene TRBJ1-2; no reliable D call. The V end was cut by 7 bases, the J end by 1 base, with 5 bases between. Per germline, CDR1 SGDLS and CDR2 YYNGEE. The CDR3 sequence is 11 residues long. The CDR3 here is CASSRNYGYTF. CDR3 sequence (DNA): TGTGCCAGCTCCCGTAACTATGGCTACACCTTC.

The genes are TRBV4-1 and TRBJ1-2; 7 nucleotides line up with TRBD1. The CDR3 contains 15 residues. The germline CDR1 and CDR2 sequences are MGHRA and YSYEKL. V lost 2 bases to trimming and J lost 4 bases; unmatched junction nucleotides: 7. This CDR3 reads CASSQPQGEIYGYTF. In DNA form, the CDR3 reads TGCGCCAGCAGCCAACCCCAGGGGGAAATCTATGGCTACACCTTC.

This clone appeared a single time. The chain is built from TRBV5-5 and TRBJ2-1, with 9 bases matching TRBD2. The CDR3 is 15 residues long. Germline V gene lookup returns CDR1 SGHKS and CDR2 YYEKEE (reference sequence). J was trimmed by 6 bases and V by 1 base; bases with no gene match: 5. The CDR3: CASSLTSGPTNEQFF. For the CDR3, the DNA is TGTGCCAGCAGCTTGACTAGCGGGCCTACCAATGAGCAGTTCTTC.

In the case of this clone: One end of the junction is discordant with germline, which a read error may explain. The rearrangement joins TRBV27 to TRBJ1-4; no clear D gene. The CDR3 spans 13 residues. Germline V lookup: CDR1 MNHEY, CDR2 SMNVEV (reference sequence). The CDR3, as DNA: TGTGTCAGCAGTTTTAGGGCCTGGGAAAAACTGTTTTTT. Its translation: CVSSFRAWEKLFF.

The chain joins TRBV28 to TRBJ1-1, with TRBD1 as a possible D gene (5 bases). This CDR3 comprises 13 residues. CDR1 is MDHEN and CDR2 is SYDVKM in the germline V gene. V was shortened by 5 bases and J by 5 bases, with 12 bases between the two germline ends. The CDR3 sequence: CASSGTGRTEAFF. CDR3 in DNA: TGTGCCAGCAGTGGAACAGGCCGGACTGAAGCTTTCTTT.

The chain uses TRBV5-6 and TRBJ2-1; 8 nucleotides agree with TRBD2. The V gene end was trimmed by 0 bases and the J gene end by 5 bases; junction bases not matched to a gene: 7. Germline CDR1 and CDR2: SGHDT and YYEEEE. The CDR3 has 16 amino acids. The CDR3 DNA reads as TGTGCCAGCAGCTTGGAAGCGGGAGTTAGAGACAATGAGCAGTTCTTC. Translating gives CASSLEAGVRDNEQFF.

The V and J genes are TRBV19 and TRBJ2-3; no clear D gene. The V gene's germline CDR1 is LNHDA and CDR2 SQIVND (reference sequence). This CDR3 has 14 residues. The V end was cut by 2 bases, the J end by 6 bases, with 12 bases between. As DNA, the CDR3 is TGTGCCAGTAGTATAAGGAGCCATCTGGATACGCAGTATTTT. It codes for CASSIRSHLDTQYF.

This rearrangement joins TRBV11-2 to TRBJ2-1, with 8 bases aligning to TRBD2. This CDR3 contains 15 residues. Trimming removed 4 bases from V and 1 base from J; junction bases left unmatched: 3. The germline CDR1 and CDR2 sequences are SGHAT and FQNNGV. The CDR3 sequence is CASSSGLGSYNEQFF. CDR3 in DNA: TGTGCCAGCAGCTCGGGACTAGGTTCCTACAATGAGCAGTTCTTC.